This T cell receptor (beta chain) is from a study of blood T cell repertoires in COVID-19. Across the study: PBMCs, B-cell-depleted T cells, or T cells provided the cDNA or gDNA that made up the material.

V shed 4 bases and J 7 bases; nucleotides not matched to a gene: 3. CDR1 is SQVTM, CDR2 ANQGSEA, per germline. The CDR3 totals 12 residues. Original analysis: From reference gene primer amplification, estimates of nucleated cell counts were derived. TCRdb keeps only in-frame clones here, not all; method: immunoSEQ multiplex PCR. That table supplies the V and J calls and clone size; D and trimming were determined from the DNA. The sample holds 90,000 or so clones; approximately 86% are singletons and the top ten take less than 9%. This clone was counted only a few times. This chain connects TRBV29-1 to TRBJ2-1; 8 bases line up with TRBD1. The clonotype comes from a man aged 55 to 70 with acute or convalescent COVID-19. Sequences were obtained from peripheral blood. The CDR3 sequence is CSVGQGKNEQFF. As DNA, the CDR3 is TGCAGCGTTGGACAGGGGAAGAATGAGCAGTTCTTC.